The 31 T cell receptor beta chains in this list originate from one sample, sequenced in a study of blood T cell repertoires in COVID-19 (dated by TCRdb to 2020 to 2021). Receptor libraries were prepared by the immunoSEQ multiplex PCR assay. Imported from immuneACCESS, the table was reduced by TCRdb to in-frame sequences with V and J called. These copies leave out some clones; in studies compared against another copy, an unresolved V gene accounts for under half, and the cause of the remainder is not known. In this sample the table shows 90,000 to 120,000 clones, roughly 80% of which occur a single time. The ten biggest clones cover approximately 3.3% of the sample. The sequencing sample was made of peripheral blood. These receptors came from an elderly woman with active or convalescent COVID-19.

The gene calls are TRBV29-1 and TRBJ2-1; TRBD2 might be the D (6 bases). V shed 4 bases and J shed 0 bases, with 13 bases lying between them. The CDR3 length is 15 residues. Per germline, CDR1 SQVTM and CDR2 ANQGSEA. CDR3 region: CSVGLASGSYNEQFF. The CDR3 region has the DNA TGCAGCGTTGGCCTAGCGTCGGGCTCCTACAATGAGCAGTTCTTC.

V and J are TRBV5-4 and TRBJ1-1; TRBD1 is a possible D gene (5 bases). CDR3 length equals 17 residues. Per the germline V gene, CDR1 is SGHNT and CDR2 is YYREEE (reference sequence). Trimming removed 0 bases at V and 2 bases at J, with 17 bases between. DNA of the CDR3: TGTGCCAGCAGCTTGGGGGGGGAAAGAAAGGGCAACACTGAAGCTTTCTTT. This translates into CASSLGGERKGNTEAFF.

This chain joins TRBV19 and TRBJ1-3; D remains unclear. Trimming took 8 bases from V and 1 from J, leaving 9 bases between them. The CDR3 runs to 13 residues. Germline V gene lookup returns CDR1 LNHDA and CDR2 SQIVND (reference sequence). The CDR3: CASASVSGNTIYF. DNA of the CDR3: TGTGCCAGTGCCAGTGTTTCTGGAAACACCATATATTTT.

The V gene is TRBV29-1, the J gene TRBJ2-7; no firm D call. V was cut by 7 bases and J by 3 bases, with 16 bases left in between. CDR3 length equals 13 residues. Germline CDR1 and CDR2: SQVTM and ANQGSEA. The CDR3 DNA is TGCAGCGCCTCCCTCTATAATGGCTACGAGCAGTACTTC. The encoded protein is CSASLYNGYEQYF.

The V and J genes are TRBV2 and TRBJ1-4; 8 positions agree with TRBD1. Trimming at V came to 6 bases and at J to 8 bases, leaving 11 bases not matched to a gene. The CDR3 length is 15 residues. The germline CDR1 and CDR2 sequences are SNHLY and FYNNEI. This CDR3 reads CASRKTDRVGEKLFF. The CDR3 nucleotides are TGTGCCAGCAGAAAGACGGACAGGGTGGGGGAAAAACTGTTTTTT.

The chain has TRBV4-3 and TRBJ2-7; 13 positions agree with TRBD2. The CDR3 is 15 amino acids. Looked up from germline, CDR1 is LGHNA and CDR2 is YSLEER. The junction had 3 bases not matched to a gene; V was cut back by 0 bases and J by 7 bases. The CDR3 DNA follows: TGCGCCAGCAGCCAAGAAACTAGCGGGAGGGCGGAGCAGTACTTC. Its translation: CASSQETSGRAEQYF.

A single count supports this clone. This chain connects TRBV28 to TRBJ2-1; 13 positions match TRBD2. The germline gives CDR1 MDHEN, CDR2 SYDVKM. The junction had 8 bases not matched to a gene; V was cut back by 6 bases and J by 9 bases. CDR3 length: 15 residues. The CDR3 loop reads CASSASGLAGAEQFF. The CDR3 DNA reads TGTGCCAGCAGCGCGTCTGGACTAGCGGGGGCTGAGCAGTTCTTC.

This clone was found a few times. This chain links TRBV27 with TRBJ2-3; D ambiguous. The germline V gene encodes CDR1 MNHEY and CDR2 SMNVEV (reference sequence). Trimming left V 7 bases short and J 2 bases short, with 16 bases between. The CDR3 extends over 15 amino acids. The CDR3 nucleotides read TGTGCCAGCATGTTTGCTGGAGTCCCCACAGATACGCAGTATTTT. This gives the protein CASMFAGVPTDTQYF.

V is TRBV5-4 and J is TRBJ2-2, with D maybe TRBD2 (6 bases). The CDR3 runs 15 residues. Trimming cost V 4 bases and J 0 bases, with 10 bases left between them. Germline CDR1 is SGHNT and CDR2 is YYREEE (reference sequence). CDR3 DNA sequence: TGTGCCAGCAGCCCCGGGACTCCGAACACCGGGGAGCTGTTTTTT. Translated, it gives CASSPGTPNTGELFF.

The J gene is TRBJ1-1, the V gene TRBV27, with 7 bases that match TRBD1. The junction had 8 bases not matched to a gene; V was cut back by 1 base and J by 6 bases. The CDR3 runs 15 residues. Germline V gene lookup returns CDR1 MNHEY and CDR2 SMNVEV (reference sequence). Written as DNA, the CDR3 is TGTGCCAGCAGTTTATTCCGGCAGGGGGGAGCTGAAGCTTTCTTT. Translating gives CASSLFRQGGAEAFF.

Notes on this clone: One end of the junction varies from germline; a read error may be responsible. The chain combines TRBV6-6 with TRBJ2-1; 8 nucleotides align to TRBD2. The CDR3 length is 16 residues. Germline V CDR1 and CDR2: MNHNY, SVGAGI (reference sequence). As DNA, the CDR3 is TGTGCCAGCAATCTATTTAGCGGGGTCTCCTACAATAAGCAGTTCTTC. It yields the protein CASNLFSGVSYNKQFF.

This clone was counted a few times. The CDR3 DNA follows: TGTGCCAGCACAAGCAGGGCCTCTGGAAACACCATATATTTT. Translated, it gives CASTSRASGNTIYF. The rearrangement joins TRBV6-5 to TRBJ1-3, with a weak D call TRBD1 (5 bases). The CDR3 contains 14 residues. Per the germline V gene, CDR1 is MNHEY and CDR2 is SVGAGI. The V gene lost 7 bases and the J gene lost 0 bases, with 10 bases spanning the gap.

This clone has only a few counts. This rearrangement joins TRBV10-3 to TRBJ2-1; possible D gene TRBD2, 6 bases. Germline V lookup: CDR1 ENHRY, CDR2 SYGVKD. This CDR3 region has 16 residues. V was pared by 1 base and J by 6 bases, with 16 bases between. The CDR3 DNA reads TGTGCCATCAGTGAGTTGAGGAGGGGTTCTGGCAATGAGCAGTTCTTC. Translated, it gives CAISELRRGSGNEQFF.

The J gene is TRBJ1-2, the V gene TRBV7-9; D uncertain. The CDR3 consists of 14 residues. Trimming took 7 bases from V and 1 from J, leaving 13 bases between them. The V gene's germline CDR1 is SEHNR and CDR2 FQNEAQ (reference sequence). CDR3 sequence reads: CASTPFQVNYGYTF. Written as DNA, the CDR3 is TGTGCCAGCACCCCTTTTCAGGTTAACTATGGCTACACCTTC.

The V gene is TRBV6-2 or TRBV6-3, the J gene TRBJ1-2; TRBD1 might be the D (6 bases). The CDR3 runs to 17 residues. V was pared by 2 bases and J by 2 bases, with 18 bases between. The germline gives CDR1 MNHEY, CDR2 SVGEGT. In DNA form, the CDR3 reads TGTGCCAGCAGTTACCCGGACAGTTCAAGTTCGAACTATGGCTACACCTTC. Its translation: CASSYPDSSSSNYGYTF.

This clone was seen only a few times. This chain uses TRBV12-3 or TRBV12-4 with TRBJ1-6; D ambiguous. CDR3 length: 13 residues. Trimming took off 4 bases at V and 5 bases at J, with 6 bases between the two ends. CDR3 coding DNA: TGTGCCAGCAGTTGGGCAGATAATTCACCCCTCCACTTT. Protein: CASSWADNSPLHF.

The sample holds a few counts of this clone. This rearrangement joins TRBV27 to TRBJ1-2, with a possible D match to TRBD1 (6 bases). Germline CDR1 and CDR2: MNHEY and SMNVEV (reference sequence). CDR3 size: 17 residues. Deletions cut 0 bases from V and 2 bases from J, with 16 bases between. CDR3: CASSLSYRAGLNYGYTF. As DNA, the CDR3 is TGTGCCAGCAGTTTATCGTACAGGGCGGGTTTGAACTATGGCTACACCTTC.

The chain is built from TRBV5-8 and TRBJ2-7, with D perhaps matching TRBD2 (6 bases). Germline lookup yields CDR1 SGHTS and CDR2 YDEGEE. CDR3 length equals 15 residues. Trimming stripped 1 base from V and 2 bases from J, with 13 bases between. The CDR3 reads CASSLRGGYAYEQYF. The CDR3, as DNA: TGTGCCAGCAGCTTGCGGGGAGGTTACGCCTACGAGCAGTACTTC.

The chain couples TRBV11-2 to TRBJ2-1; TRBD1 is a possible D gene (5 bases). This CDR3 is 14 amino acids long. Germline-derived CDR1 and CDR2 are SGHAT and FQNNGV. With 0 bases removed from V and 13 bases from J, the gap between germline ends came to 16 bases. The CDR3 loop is CASSLDSPRAPQFF. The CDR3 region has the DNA TGTGCCAGCAGCTTAGATTCTCCCAGGGCCCCCCAGTTCTTC.

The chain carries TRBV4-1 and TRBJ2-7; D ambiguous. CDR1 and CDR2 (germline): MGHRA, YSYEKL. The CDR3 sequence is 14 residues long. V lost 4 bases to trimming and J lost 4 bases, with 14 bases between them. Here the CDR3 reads CASSRDEGDYEQYF. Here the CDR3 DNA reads TGCGCCAGCAGCCGAGACGAAGGAGATTACGAGCAGTACTTC.

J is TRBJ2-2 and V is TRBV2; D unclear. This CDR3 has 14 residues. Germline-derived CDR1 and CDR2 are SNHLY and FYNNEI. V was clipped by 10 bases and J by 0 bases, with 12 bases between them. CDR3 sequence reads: CATSWSANTGELFF. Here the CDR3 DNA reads TGTGCCACCTCTTGGTCGGCGAACACCGGGGAGCTGTTTTTT.

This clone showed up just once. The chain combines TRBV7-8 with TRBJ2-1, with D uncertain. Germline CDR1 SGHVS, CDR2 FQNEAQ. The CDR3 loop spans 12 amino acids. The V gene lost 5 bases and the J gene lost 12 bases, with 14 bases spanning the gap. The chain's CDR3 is CASSPEVGSQFF. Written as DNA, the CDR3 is TGTGCCAGCAGCCCCGAAGTCGGGTCGCAGTTCTTC.

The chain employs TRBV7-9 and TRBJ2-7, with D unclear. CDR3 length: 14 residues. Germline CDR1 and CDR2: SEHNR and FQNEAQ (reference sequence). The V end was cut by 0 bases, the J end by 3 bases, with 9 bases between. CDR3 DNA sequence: TGTGCCAGCAGCTTAGCCGGTTCAGGCTACGAGCAGTACTTC. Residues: CASSLAGSGYEQYF.

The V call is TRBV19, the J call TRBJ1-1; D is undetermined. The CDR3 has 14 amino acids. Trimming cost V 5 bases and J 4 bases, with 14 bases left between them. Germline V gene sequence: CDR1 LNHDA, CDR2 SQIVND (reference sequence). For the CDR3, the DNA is TGTGCCAGTAGTCCCGCCATCGGAGGCACTGAAGCTTTCTTT. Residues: CASSPAIGGTEAFF.

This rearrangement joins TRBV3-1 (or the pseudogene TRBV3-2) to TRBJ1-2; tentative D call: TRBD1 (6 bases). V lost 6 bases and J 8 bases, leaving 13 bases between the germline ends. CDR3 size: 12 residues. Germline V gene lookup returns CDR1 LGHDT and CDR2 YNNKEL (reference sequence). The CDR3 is CASSKQGLGYTF. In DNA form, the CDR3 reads TGTGCCAGCAGTAAACAGGGTTTGGGCTACACCTTC.

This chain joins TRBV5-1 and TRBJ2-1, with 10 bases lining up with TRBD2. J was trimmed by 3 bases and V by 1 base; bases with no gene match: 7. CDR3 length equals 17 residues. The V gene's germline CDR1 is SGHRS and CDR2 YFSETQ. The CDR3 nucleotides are TGCGCCAGCAGCTTGTTGGCTAGCGGGAGTCACTACAATGAGCAGTTCTTC. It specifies CASSLLASGSHYNEQFF.

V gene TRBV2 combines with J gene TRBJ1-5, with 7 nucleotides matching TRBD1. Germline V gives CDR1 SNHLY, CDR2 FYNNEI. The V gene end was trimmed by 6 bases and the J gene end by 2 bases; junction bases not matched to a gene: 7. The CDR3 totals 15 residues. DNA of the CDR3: TGTGCCAGCAGAAATACAGGGGTACGCAATCAGCCCCAGCATTTT. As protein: CASRNTGVRNQPQHF.

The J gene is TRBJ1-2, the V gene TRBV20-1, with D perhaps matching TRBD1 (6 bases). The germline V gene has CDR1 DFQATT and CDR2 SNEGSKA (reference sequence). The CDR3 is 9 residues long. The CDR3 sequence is CRGGYGYTF. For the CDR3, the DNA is TGCAGAGGGGGATATGGCTACACCTTC.

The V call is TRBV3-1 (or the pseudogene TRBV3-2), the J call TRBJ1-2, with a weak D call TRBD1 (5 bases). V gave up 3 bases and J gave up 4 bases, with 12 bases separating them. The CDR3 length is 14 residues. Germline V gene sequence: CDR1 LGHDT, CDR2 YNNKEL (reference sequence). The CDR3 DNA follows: TGTGCCAGCAGCCATATAGGGCAGGGCTATGGCTACACCTTC. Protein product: CASSHIGQGYGYTF.

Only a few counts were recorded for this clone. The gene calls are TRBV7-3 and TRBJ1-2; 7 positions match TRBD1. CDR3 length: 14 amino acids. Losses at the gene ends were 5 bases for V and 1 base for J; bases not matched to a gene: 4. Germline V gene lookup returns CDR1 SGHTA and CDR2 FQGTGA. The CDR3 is CASSRDSNNYGYTF. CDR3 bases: TGTGCCAGCAGCCGGGACAGTAATAACTATGGCTACACCTTC.

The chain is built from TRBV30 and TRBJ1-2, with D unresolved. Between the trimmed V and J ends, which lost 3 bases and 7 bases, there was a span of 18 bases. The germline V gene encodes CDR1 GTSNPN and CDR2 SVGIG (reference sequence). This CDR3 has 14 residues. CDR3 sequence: CAWRGGIPVSGYTF. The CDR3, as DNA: TGTGCCTGGAGGGGCGGGATCCCTGTGAGTGGCTACACCTTC.